This T cell receptor (beta chain) stems from a study of CD8+CD57+ T cells in acquired aplastic anemia. Study-wide context: The study obtained an average of roughly 3 ug of DNA from sorted CD4+ and CD8+ cells.

This clonotype was picked up many times. What it binds is unknown. Whole-study results and caveats: In common between the patients and the controls were twenty-nine CD8+ CDR3 sequences. Statistical testing detected no significant gap in CD8+ Simpson's diversity between patients and controls.

The CDR3 consists of 12 residues. Trimming took 5 bases from V and 8 from J, leaving 13 bases between them. The use of genomic DNA as template underpinned the TCR beta VDJ and CDR3 profiling. In TCRdb, the reads were re-called with MiXCR into one record per CDR3 protein. The table lists about 420,000 distinct CDR3 sequences, roughly 68% of them singletons, with 3% to 4.5% in the top ten. Sequenced sample: sorted CD4+, CD8+, or CD8+CD57+ T cells (not recorded which) from PBMCs. The V gene is TRBV12-3 or TRBV12-4, the J gene TRBJ2-7, with D uncertain. The sequence came from a human donor in good health, serving as a control. Written as DNA, the CDR3 is TGTGCCAGCAGTCCCCCTAGTGGGCAGCAGTACTTC. Translating gives CASSPPSGQQYF.